A single sample is the source of the 15 T cell receptor beta chains below, sequenced in a study of PD-1 blockade in mismatch repair-deficient tumors (dated by TCRdb to about 2017). Libraries were made using the immunoSEQ multiplex PCR assay. TCRdb stores this immuneACCESS table with in-frame sequences only. Part of the clones is absent; in the studies checked, under half of the shortfall reflects unresolved V genes, and no reason is known for the rest. For this sample there are more than 95,000 clones; 70% to 90% appear just once. The ten largest clones represent about 13% of the sample. The material was peripheral blood, obtained 44 weeks after starting pembrolizumab. Every receptor here comes from an adult with mismatch repair-deficient cancer.

Note on this clone: A junction boundary mismatches the germline segment, possibly from a read error. J is TRBJ2-3 and V is TRBV11-3; either TRBD1 or TRBD2 may supply D (7 bases each). This CDR3 is 13 amino acids long. Germline V gives CDR1 SGHNT, CDR2 YENEEA. The CDR3 sequence is CASSLAAGQPGHF. DNA of the CDR3: TGTGCCAGCAGCTTAGCAGCGGGACAGCCCGGACATTTT.

In DNA form, the CDR3 reads TGCGCCAGCAGCTACGGGACTACCCGGGGCCCCTACGAGCAGTACTTC. Its translation is CASSYGTTRGPYEQYF. The chain has TRBV5-1 and TRBJ2-7; the match to TRBD2 covers 7 bases. Germline V gene sequence: CDR1 SGHRS, CDR2 YFSETQ. The CDR3 spans 16 residues. Losses at the gene ends were 3 bases for V and 2 bases for J; bases not matched to a gene: 11.

This clone showed up just once. The chain combines TRBV7-9 with TRBJ2-3, with 11 bases identical to TRBD2. The CDR3 sequence is 17 residues long. Germline CDR1 SEHNR, CDR2 FQNEAQ (reference sequence). V shed 0 bases, J shed 2 bases, and the junction held 4 bases outside the gene matches. The CDR3, as DNA: TGTGCCAGCAGCTTAGCGCGACTAGCGGGGATCACAGATACGCAGTATTTT. It translates to CASSLARLAGITDTQYF.

The chain recombines TRBV4-2 with TRBJ2-1; 13 nucleotides align to TRBD2. With V trimmed by 1 base and J by 6 bases, 3 bases remained unmatched. Germline assignment: CDR1 LGHNA and CDR2 YNFKEQ. The CDR3 extends over 16 amino acids. The CDR3 sequence is CASSQVGTSGINEQFF. The CDR3 DNA follows: TGTGCCAGCAGCCAAGTTGGGACTAGCGGGATCAATGAGCAGTTCTTC.

The chain's CDR3 is CASSGTPETQYF. CDR3 sequence (DNA): TGTGCCAGCAGCGGTACCCCTGAGACCCAGTACTTC. The chain recombines TRBV11-1 with TRBJ2-5; D gene uncertain. With 5 bases removed from V and 5 bases from J, the gap between germline ends came to 9 bases. The germline V gene has CDR1 SGHAT and CDR2 FQDESV (reference sequence). The CDR3 sequence is 12 residues long. The full variable domain, its missing parts supplied by reference TRBV11-1 and TRBJ2-5, is EAEVAQSPRYKITEKSQAVAFWCDPISGHATLYWYRQILGQGPELLVQFQDESVVDDSQLPKDRFSAERLKGVDSTLKIQPAELGDSAMYLCASSGTPETQYFGPGTRLLVL.

The chain joins TRBV2 to TRBJ1-2; D remains unclear. The germline gives CDR1 SNHLY, CDR2 FYNNEI. The CDR3 totals 17 residues. With 4 bases removed from V and 7 bases from J, the gap between germline ends came to 25 bases. CDR3 loop: CASSVRFLISPVFGYTF. CDR3 sequence (DNA): TGTGCCAGCAGTGTAAGGTTTTTAATATCACCCGTATTTGGCTACACCTTC.

The CDR3 protein is CASSSPDRGNTEAFF. The CDR3 bases are TGTGCCAGCAGTTCACCGGACAGGGGAAACACTGAAGCTTTCTTT. V gene TRBV6-5 combines with J gene TRBJ1-1, with TRBD1 identical over 9 bases. Trimming took 4 bases from V and 2 from J; bases not matched to a gene: 5. The V gene's germline CDR1 is MNHEY and CDR2 SVGAGI. The CDR3 is 15 residues long.

This chain links TRBV28 with TRBJ1-5, with TRBD1 matching over 8 bases. The CDR3 loop spans 16 amino acids. Germline V gene lookup returns CDR1 MDHEN and CDR2 SYDVKM. V shed 3 bases and J 5 bases; nucleotides not matched to a gene: 9. CDR3 sequence reads: CASSFPLQGGHQPQHF. As DNA, the CDR3 is TGTGCCAGCAGTTTTCCACTACAGGGGGGCCATCAGCCCCAGCATTTT. Full variable domain (remainder filled in from reference TRBV28 and TRBJ1-5): DVKVTQSSRYLVKRTGEKVFLECVQDMDHENMFWYRQDPGLGLRLIYFSYDVKMKEKGDIPEGYSVSREKKERFSLILESASTNQTSMYLCASSFPLQGGHQPQHFGDGTRLSIL.

The chain couples TRBV14 to TRBJ1-3; D is possibly TRBD1 (5 bases). This CDR3 spans 15 amino acids. In germline, CDR1 is SGHDN, CDR2 FVKESK. Trimming removed 2 bases from V and 8 bases from J, with 16 bases in between. The CDR3 nucleotides are TGTGCCAGCAGCCAAACCAGGGTAAAGAAGGACACCATATATTTT. Protein product: CASSQTRVKKDTIYF.

The gene calls are TRBV6-5 and TRBJ2-1; 8 nucleotides line up with TRBD2. V gave up 2 bases and J gave up 12 bases; unmatched junction bases: 12. The CDR3 covers 15 residues. Germline V gene sequence: CDR1 MNHEY, CDR2 SVGAGI. CDR3 bases: TGTGCCAGCAGTTACCGGCTAGCGGGCAGCCTTGGGCAGTTCTTC. It codes for CASSYRLAGSLGQFF.

The V call is TRBV12-5, the J call TRBJ2-1; possible D gene TRBD2, 5 bases. This CDR3 spans 14 amino acids. V was cut by 0 bases and J by 8 bases, with 11 bases left in between. CDR1 is LGHNT, CDR2 FRNRAP, per germline. The CDR3 DNA reads as TGTGCTAGTGGTTTGGTCCGGGGTGGCGATGAGCAGTTCTTC. The encoded protein is CASGLVRGGDEQFF.

The chain carries TRBV7-9 and TRBJ2-2; D is possibly TRBD1 (6 bases). Germline lookup yields CDR1 SEHNR and CDR2 FQNEAQ (reference sequence). V shed 10 bases and J shed 1 base, with 10 bases lying between them. This CDR3 has 13 residues. The CDR3 sequence is CATKQGNTGELFF. For the CDR3, the DNA is TGTGCCACCAAACAGGGGAACACCGGGGAGCTGTTTTTT.

This clone was seen just once. The CDR3 bases are TGTGCCAGCAGCACATCAGGGGTCGAGCAGTACTTC. The encoded protein is CASSTSGVEQYF. V gene TRBV7-9 combines with J gene TRBJ2-7, with D perhaps matching TRBD1 (6 bases). Germline values: CDR1 SEHNR, CDR2 FQNEAQ (reference sequence). The CDR3 loop spans 12 amino acids. With 5 bases removed from V and 6 bases from J, the gap between germline ends came to 11 bases.

The chain has TRBV21-1 and TRBJ2-1. TRBV21-1 is a recognized pseudogene. CDR3 size: 17 residues. CDR3 amino acids: CASSKEISWGRMGEQFF. The DNA of the CDR3 is TGTGCCAGCAGCAAAGAAATTAGCTGGGGACGGATGGGTGAGCAGTTCTTC.

The chain joins TRBV14 to TRBJ2-1; D remains ambiguous. The CDR3 sequence is 12 residues long. Germline V gives CDR1 SGHDN, CDR2 FVKESK. The V end was cut by 3 bases, the J end by 6 bases, with 6 bases between. The CDR3 DNA reads TGTGCCAGCAGCCACCGAGGCAATGAGCAGTTCTTC. Its translation: CASSHRGNEQFF.